This T cell receptor (beta chain) was sequenced during a study of blood T cell repertoires in COVID-19. The V segment lost 8 bases and the J segment 4 bases; nucleotides outside the gene matches: 5. Looked up from germline, CDR1 is MNHEY and CDR2 is SVGAGI. This CDR3 region has 14 residues. Original processing methods: Estimates of nucleated cell counts were drawn from the amplification of reference gene primers. The protocol was immunoSEQ multiplex PCR, while the TCRdb copy is restricted to in-frame clones and leaves out a portion. V and J calls and clone size are as listed in that table; D and trimming were resolved from the DNA. The sample lists approximately 170,000 clones; 65% to 85% were seen once.

The sequence derives from a woman aged 70 to 79 who had recovered from COVID-19. Sequencing was carried out using peripheral blood. The rearrangement uses TRBV6-5 and TRBJ2-2; 9 bases match TRBD1. The CDR3 loop is CASGRTGATGELFF. CDR3 DNA sequence: TGTGCCAGCGGAAGGACAGGGGCCACCGGGGAGCTGTTTTTT.